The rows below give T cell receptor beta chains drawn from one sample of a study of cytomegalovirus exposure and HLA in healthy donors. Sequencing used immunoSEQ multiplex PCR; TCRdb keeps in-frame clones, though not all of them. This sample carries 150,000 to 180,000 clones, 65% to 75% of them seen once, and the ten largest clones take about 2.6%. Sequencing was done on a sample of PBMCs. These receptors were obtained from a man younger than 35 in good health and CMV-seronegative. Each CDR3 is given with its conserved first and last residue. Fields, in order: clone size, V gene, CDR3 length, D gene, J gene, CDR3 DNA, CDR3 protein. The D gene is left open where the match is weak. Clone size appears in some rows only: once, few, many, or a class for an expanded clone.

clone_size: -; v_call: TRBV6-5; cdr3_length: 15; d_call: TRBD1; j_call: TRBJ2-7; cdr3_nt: TGTGCCAGCAGTTTCACGGGACAGGGGTTCTACGAGCAGTACTTC; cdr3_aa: CASSFTGQGFYEQYF
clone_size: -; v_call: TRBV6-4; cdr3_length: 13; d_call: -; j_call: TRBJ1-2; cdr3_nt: TGTGCCAGCAGCCCGGGGGGAAACTATGGCTACACCTTC; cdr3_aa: CASSPGGNYGYTF
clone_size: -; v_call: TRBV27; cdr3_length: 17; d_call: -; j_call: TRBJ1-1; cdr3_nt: TGTGCCAGCAGTAAGCAGCCCGGGACAACCAGGAACACTGAAGCTTTCTTT; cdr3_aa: CASSKQPGTTRNTEAFF
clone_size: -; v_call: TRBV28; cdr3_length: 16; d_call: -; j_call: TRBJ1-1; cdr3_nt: TGTGCCAGCAGTTCCCATCCCAGAGGGATGAACACTGAAGCTTTCTTT; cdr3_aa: CASSSHPRGMNTEAFF
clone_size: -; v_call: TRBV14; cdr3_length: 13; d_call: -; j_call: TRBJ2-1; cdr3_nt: TGTGCCAGCAGCCAAGCCTTGGGGGGGGGCGAGTTCTTC; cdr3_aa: CASSQALGGGEFF
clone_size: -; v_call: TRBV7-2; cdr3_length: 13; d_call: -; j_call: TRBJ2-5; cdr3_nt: TGTGCCAGCAGCCTCCTGGCACAAGAGACCCAGTACTTC; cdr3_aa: CASSLLAQETQYF
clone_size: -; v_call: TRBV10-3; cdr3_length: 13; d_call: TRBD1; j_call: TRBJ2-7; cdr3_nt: TGTGCCATCACCGGACAGGCGACCTACGAGCAGTACTTC; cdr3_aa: CAITGQATYEQYF
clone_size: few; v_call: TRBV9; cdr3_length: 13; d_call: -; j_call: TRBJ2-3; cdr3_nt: TGTGCCAGCAGCTCCCTTCTCACAGATACGCAGTATTTT; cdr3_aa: CASSSLLTDTQYF
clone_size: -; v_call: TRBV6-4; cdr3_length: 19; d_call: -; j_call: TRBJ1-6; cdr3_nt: TGTGCCAGCAGTGACTCGACTGGGCAGGGCGATCCTTATAATTCACCCCTCCACTTT; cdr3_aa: CASSDSTGQGDPYNSPLHF
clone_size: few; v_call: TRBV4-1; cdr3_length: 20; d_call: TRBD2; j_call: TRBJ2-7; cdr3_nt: TGCGCCAGCAGCCAAGAAGGCCCCTCCGACGGGCGGGGGGGACCCTACGAGCAGTACTTC; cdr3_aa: CASSQEGPSDGRGGPYEQYF
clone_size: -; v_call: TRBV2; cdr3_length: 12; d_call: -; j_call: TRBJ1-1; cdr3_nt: TGTGCCAGCAGTCCAGGGTACACTGAAGCTTTCTTT; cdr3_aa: CASSPGYTEAFF
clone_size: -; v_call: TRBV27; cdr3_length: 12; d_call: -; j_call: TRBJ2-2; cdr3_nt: TGTGCCAGCAGTCCACTGACCGGGGAGCTGTTTTTT; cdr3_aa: CASSPLTGELFF
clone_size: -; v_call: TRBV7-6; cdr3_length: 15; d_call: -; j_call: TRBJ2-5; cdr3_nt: TGTGCCAGCAGCCCAACTGAACGTTGGGCGGAGACCCAGTACTTC; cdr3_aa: CASSPTERWAETQYF
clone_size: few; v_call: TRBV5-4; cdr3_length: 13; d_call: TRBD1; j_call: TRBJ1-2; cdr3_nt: TGTGCCAGCGGGACAGGGAGGAACTATGGCTACACCTTC; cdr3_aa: CASGTGRNYGYTF
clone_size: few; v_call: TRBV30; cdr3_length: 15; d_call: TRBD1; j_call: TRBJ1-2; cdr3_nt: TGTGCCTGGAGTGTACAGACAGGGGGCAACTATGGCTACACCTTC; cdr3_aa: CAWSVQTGGNYGYTF
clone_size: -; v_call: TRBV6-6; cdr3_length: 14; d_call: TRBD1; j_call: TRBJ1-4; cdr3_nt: TGTGCCAGCAGGTCGGGACAGGGTGATGAAAAACTGTTTTTT; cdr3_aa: CASRSGQGDEKLFF
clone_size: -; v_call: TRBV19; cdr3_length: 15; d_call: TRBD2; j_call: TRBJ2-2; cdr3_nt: TGTGCCAGTAAGGCTAGCGGGGCGAGAATCGGGGAGCTGTTTTTT; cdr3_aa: CASKASGARIGELFF
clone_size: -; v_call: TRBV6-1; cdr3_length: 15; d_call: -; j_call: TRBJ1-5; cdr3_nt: TGTGCCAGCAGTGAAGCGCTTCCAGCCCAGGGGCCCCAGCATTTT; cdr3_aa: CASSEALPAQGPQHF
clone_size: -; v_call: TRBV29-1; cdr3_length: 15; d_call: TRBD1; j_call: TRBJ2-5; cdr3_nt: TGCAGCGTTGATCCTTCCAGGGGGTACCAAGAGACCCAGTACTTC; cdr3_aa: CSVDPSRGYQETQYF
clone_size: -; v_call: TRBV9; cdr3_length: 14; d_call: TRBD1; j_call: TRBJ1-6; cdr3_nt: TGTGCCAGCAGCCCTGGACAGGGAAGTTCACCCCTCCACTTT; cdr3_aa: CASSPGQGSSPLHF
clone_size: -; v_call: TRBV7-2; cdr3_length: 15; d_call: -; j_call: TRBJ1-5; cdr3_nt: TGTGCCAGCACCCCCGGGGGGCCTAACAATCAGCCCCAGCATTTT; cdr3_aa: CASTPGGPNNQPQHF
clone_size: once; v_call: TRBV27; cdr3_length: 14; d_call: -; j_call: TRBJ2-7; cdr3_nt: TGTGCCAGTACCGTAGGGGGACCATCTTACGAGCAGTACTTC; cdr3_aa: CASTVGGPSYEQYF
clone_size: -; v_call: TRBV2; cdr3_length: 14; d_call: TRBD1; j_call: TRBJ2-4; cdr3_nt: TGTGCCAGCAGCTCCGGGACAGGGGTAAACATTCAGTACTTC; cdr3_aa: CASSSGTGVNIQYF
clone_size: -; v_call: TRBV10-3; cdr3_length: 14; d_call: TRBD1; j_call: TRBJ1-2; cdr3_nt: TGTGCCATCAGGGTAGCGGGACAGAACTATGGCTACACCTTC; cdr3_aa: CAIRVAGQNYGYTF
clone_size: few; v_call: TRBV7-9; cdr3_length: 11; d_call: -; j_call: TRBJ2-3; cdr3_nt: TGTGCCAGTTCCGCGGCAGATACGCAGTATTTT; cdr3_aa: CASSAADTQYF
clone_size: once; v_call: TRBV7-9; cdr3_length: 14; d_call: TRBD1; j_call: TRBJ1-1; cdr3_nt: TGTGCCAGCAGTAGGACAGGGATGAACACTGAAGCTTTCTTT; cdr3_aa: CASSRTGMNTEAFF
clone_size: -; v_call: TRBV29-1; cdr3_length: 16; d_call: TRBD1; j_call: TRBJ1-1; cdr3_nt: TGCAGCGCCTCCACCCCGTGGCAGGGGGGTCCGACTGAAGCTTTCTTT; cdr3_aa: CSASTPWQGGPTEAFF
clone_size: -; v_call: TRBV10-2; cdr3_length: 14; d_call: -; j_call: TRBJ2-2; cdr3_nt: TGCGCCAGCAGGGAGACAGCCAACACCGGGGAGCTGTTTTTT; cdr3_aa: CASRETANTGELFF
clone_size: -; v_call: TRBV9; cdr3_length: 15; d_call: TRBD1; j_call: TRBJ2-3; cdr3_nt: TGTGCCAGCAGCGTAAACAGGGGGTACCGAGATACGCAGTATTTT; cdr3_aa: CASSVNRGYRDTQYF
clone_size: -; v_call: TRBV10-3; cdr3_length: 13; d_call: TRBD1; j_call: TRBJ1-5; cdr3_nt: TGTGCCATCAGGGACAGGGGCAATCAGCCCCAGCATTTT; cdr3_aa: CAIRDRGNQPQHF
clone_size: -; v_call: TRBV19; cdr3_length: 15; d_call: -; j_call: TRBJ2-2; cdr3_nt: TGTGCCAGTAGTACCGGGCAAGGGAGGACCGGGGAGCTGTTTTTT; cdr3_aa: CASSTGQGRTGELFF
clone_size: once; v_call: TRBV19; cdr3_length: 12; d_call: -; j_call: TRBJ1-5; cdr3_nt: TGTGCCAGTAGTATCTCCGATCAGCCCCAGCATTTT; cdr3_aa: CASSISDQPQHF
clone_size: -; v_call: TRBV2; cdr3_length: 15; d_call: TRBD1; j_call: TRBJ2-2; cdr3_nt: TGTGCCAGCAGGGGACAGGGGGTTGGCACCGGGGAGCTGTTTTTT; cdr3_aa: CASRGQGVGTGELFF
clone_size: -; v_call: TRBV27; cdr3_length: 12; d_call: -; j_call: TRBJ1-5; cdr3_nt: TGTGCCAGCAGTTTCTTCAATCAGCCCCAGCATTTT; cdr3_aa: CASSFFNQPQHF
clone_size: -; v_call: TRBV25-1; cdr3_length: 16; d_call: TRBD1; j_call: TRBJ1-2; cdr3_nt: TGTGCCAGCAGTGGATTGGACAGGCGATTGAACTATGGCTACACCTTC; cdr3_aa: CASSGLDRRLNYGYTF
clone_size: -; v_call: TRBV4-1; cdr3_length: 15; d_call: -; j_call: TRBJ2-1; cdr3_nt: TGCGCCAGCAGCCGGAAGCTAACCTCAGGGGCCCGACTGTTCTTC; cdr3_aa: CASSRKLTSGARLFF
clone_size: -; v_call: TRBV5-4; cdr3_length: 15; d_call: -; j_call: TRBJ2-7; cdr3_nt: TGTGCCGCAGCGGCGGGAAGTGCCCTCTCGTACGAGCAGTACTTC; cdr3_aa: CAAAAGSALSYEQYF
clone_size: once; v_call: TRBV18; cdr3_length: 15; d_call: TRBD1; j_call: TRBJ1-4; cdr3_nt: TGTGCCAGCTCAGCGGGGACAGGGGAAGGCGAAAAACTGTTTTTT; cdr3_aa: CASSAGTGEGEKLFF